This is a list of T cell receptor beta chains from one sample in a study of T cells of healthy individuals. TCRdb re-called the 5' RACE reads through MiXCR, storing one row per CDR3 protein. The profile shows about 53,000 distinct CDR3 sequences, approximately 14% of them singletons. These receptors all come from a human donor in good health. Each CDR3 is given with its conserved first and last residue. The order of the fields is CDR3 protein, CDR3 DNA, D gene, V gene, J gene, clone size. D genes are given only for firm matches. Only some rows state a clone size, as once, few, many or a class for expanded clones.

CDR3aa: CASSLGQVNTEAFF
CDR3nt: TGTGCCAGCAGCTTAGGCCAGGTGAACACTGAAGCTTTCTTT
d_gene: .
v_gene: TRBV7-9
j_gene: TRBJ1-1
abundance: many

CDR3aa: CSVEDWVPGVTKETQYF
CDR3nt: TGCAGCGTTGAAGATTGGGTCCCCGGTGTGACGAAAGAGACCCAGTACTTC
d_gene: .
v_gene: TRBV29-1
j_gene: TRBJ2-5
abundance: few

CDR3aa: CASSLGDGTTQYF
CDR3nt: TGTGCCAGCAGCCTAGGGGACGGAACCACGCAGTACTTC
d_gene: .
v_gene: TRBV3-1
j_gene: TRBJ2-7
abundance: .

CDR3aa: CASSLGGQLGNTIYF
CDR3nt: TGTGCCAGCAGCTTAGGGGGACAGCTTGGAAACACCATATATTTT
d_gene: TRBD1
v_gene: TRBV5-8
j_gene: TRBJ1-3
abundance: many

CDR3aa: CAWRNEKLFF
CDR3nt: TGTGCCTGGAGAAATGAAAAACTGTTTTTT
d_gene: .
v_gene: TRBV30
j_gene: TRBJ1-4
abundance: .

CDR3aa: CASSLSQGHGYNF
CDR3nt: TGTGCCAGCAGCTTGTCACAGGGGCATGGCTACAACTTC
d_gene: TRBD1
v_gene: TRBV5-4
j_gene: TRBJ1-2
abundance: .

CDR3aa: CASSALNIQYF
CDR3nt: TGTGCCAGCAGTGCTCTCAACATTCAGTACTTC
d_gene: .
v_gene: TRBV27
j_gene: TRBJ2-4
abundance: many

CDR3aa: CASAGQTYNEQFF
CDR3nt: TGTGCCAGCGCGGGACAGACATACAATGAGCAGTTCTTC
d_gene: .
v_gene: TRBV2
j_gene: TRBJ2-1
abundance: many

CDR3aa: CASSESRVNTGELFF
CDR3nt: TGTGCCAGCAGTGAAAGCAGGGTGAACACCGGGGAGCTGTTTTTT
d_gene: .
v_gene: TRBV2
j_gene: TRBJ2-2
abundance: many

CDR3aa: CSVGSSSGYTF
CDR3nt: TGCAGCGTTGGTTCATCCTCTGGCTACACCTTC
d_gene: .
v_gene: TRBV29-1
j_gene: TRBJ1-2
abundance: many

CDR3aa: CASSLSLVAGGPSYEQYF
CDR3nt: TGTGCCAGCAGCTTGAGCTTGGTAGCGGGGGGACCTTCCTACGAGCAGTACTTC
d_gene: TRBD2
v_gene: TRBV5-4
j_gene: TRBJ2-7
abundance: .

CDR3aa: CASSVLRGAQETQYF
CDR3nt: TGTGCCAGCAGTGTGCTGCGGGGGGCCCAAGAGACCCAGTACTTC
d_gene: TRBD2
v_gene: TRBV2
j_gene: TRBJ2-5
abundance: .

CDR3aa: CSVGDPRLRPGELFF
CDR3nt: TGCAGCGTTGGGGATCCTCGTCTTAGGCCCGGGGAGCTGTTTTTT
d_gene: .
v_gene: TRBV29-1
j_gene: TRBJ2-2
abundance: few

CDR3aa: CSGSRGAGNTIYF
CDR3nt: TGCAGTGGAAGTCGAGGGGCTGGAAACACCATATATTTT
d_gene: .
v_gene: TRBV20-1
j_gene: TRBJ1-3
abundance: few

CDR3aa: CASSFRGEQFF
CDR3nt: TGTGCCAGCAGTTTTAGGGGTGAGCAGTTCTTC
d_gene: .
v_gene: TRBV6-5
j_gene: TRBJ2-1
abundance: many